One T cell receptor beta chain is described in this entry. Its antigen remains unidentified. The record originates from a study of blood T cells in healthy people across ages. Study results and caveats: Per-million-T-cell TCR beta diversity fell roughly linearly with age. Without sorted subsets, naive and antigen-experienced compartments could not be conclusively compared. Long-lived donors exceeded aged donors in naive CD4+ cells and diversity.

A second about 6 to 12 cycle PCR used barcoded and J-beta primers. Using its own MiXCR run on the 5' RACE reads, TCRdb lists one record per CDR3 protein. This sample has some 920,000 distinct CDR3 sequences, with just over 50% found just once. Samples each had at least 5.5 micrograms of total RNA extracted. This receptor was obtained from a woman aged 55-70 years in good health. The sequenced sample consisted of blood.

CDR3 residues: CASSPWTSGTSYNEQFF. CDR3 DNA: TGTGCCAGCTCACCTTGGACTAGCGGGACCTCCTACAATGAGCAGTTCTTC. V gene TRBV18 combines with J gene TRBJ2-1; 12 nucleotides agree with TRBD2. V shed 3 bases and J 0 bases; nucleotides not matched to a gene: 3. Looked up from germline, CDR1 is KGHSH and CDR2 is LQKENI. The CDR3 spans 17 residues.